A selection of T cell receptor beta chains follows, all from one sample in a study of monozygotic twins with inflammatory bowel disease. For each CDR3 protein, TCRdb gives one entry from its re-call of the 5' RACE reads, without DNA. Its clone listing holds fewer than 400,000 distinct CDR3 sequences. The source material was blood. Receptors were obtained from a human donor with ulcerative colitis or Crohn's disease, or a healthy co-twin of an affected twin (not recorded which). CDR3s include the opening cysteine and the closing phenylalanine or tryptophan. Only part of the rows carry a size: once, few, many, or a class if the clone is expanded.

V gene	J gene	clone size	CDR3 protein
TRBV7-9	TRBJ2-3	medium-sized	CASSERGPDTQYF
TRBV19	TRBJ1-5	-	CASSEVPGGNQPQHF
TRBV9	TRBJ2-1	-	CASSVDGGLMFNEQFF
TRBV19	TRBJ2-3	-	CASKVATSYTDTQYF
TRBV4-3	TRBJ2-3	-	CASSQIKAGFAVDTQYF
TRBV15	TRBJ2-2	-	CATSRGVQGKTGELFF
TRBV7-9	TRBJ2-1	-	CASSNLNEQFF
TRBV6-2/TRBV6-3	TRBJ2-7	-	CASRQSGTYEQYF
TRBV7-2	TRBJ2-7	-	CASSFIRSVEQYF
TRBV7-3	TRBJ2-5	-	CASSLGPEGETQYF
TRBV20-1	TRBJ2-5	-	CSARDARTGLPLGQYF
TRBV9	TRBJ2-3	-	CASSVALGSTDTQYF
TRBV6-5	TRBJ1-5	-	CASSYPGQGVFGSQPQHF
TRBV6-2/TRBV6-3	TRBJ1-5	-	CASTDGEPQHF
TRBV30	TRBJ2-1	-	CALWEGLATEEQFF